These 20 T cell receptor beta chains originate from one sample sequenced in a study of T cell responses to AZD1222 COVID-19 vaccine. Method: immunoSEQ multiplex PCR; TCRdb's copy keeps in-frame clones and lacks some. The sample holds 130,000 to 150,000 clones, 75% to 90% seen once. The specimen was peripheral blood, collected on day 0 of MenACWY control vaccination. The receptors originated from an adult in good health.

The gene calls are TRBV7-9 and TRBJ1-1; the D gene is possibly TRBD1 (5 bases). CDR3 length: 15 residues. Trimming cost V 1 base and J 4 bases, with 13 bases left between them. Germline V lookup: CDR1 SEHNR, CDR2 FQNEAQ (reference sequence). DNA for the CDR3: TGTGCCAGCAGCTTAGGGTGGCTTGGGGGCACTGAAGCTTTCTTT. Translating gives CASSLGWLGGTEAFF.

The chain employs TRBV10-1 and TRBJ1-6; unclear D gene. From germline, CDR1 is WNHNN and CDR2 SYGVQD (reference sequence). This CDR3 comprises 12 residues. V lost 2 bases and J 7 bases, leaving 3 bases between the germline ends. The CDR3 region has the DNA TGCGCCAGCAGTGAGGGGAATTCACCCCTCCACTTT. Its protein product is CASSEGNSPLHF.

V gene TRBV3-1 (or the pseudogene TRBV3-2) combines with J gene TRBJ2-3; 7 nucleotides align to TRBD2. The CDR3 has 18 residues. Trimming took 1 base from V and 4 from J; bases not matched to a gene: 14. The germline V gene encodes CDR1 LGHDT and CDR2 YNNKEL (reference sequence). For the CDR3, the DNA is TGTGCCAGCAGCCAAGTCCCAGGTTGGGCTCGGGGGGCAGATACGCAGTATTTT. Translated, it gives CASSQVPGWARGADTQYF.

A single count supports this clone. The J gene is TRBJ2-2, the V gene TRBV27; 7 nucleotides agree with TRBD1. Germline lookup yields CDR1 MNHEY and CDR2 SMNVEV (reference sequence). J was trimmed by 4 bases and V by 4 bases; bases with no gene match: 9. This CDR3 comprises 16 residues. This CDR3 is CASSSHRGRGTGELFF. CDR3 bases: TGTGCCAGCAGTTCCCACAGGGGACGGGGCACCGGGGAGCTGTTTTTT.

CDR3 protein: CASSLDPAGGKRGGYTF. The CDR3 nucleotides are TGTGCCAGCAGCTTGGATCCGGCGGGGGGTAAAAGGGGCGGCTACACCTTC. V gene TRBV5-5 combines with J gene TRBJ1-2, with a weak D call TRBD1 (5 bases). The CDR3 runs to 17 residues. Germline V gene sequence: CDR1 SGHKS, CDR2 YYEKEE (reference sequence). Between the trimmed V and J ends, which lost 0 bases and 8 bases, there was a span of 23 bases.

CDR3 sequence: CASSDPAAETTRQYV. For the CDR3, the DNA is TGTGCCAGCAGCGATCCGGCGGCAGAAACTACGAGGCAGTACGTC. The rearrangement links TRBV28 to TRBJ2-7; the D is unclear. The CDR3 is 15 residues long. Trimming left V 6 bases short and J 9 bases short, with 24 bases between. Germline CDR1 reads MDHEN; CDR2 reads SYDVKM.

This clone has only one observation. This CDR3 reads CARSSVAGQDQPQHF. The CDR3 bases are TGTGCCAGAAGCTCCGTGGCCGGACAGGATCAGCCCCAGCATTTT. The chain uses TRBV5-3 and TRBJ1-5; 7 bases map to TRBD1. TRBV5-3 is sorted into the ORF group, with uncertain function. The junction had 8 bases not matched to a gene; V was cut back by 3 bases and J by 5 bases. CDR3 length: 15 amino acids.

This rearrangement joins TRBV28 to TRBJ1-3; a weak D match, TRBD1 (5 bases). Trimming stripped 3 bases from V and 2 bases from J, with 11 bases between. This CDR3 spans 15 amino acids. Germline V gives CDR1 MDHEN, CDR2 SYDVKM. CDR3 loop: CASSLRGPAGNTIYF. The CDR3 DNA follows: TGTGCCAGCAGTTTGCGGGGACCAGCTGGAAACACCATATATTTT. The variable domain in full, with the rest retrieved from reference TRBV28 and TRBJ1-3, is DVKVTQSSRYLVKRTGEKVFLECVQDMDHENMFWYRQDPGLGLRLIYFSYDVKMKEKGDIPEGYSVSREKKERFSLILESASTNQTSMYLCASSLRGPAGNTIYFGEGSWLTVV.

J is TRBJ2-3 and V is TRBV2; 9 bases map to TRBD1. With 5 bases clipped from V and 2 bases from J, the junction kept 5 bases outside the gene matches. The germline gives CDR1 SNHLY, CDR2 FYNNEI. The CDR3 covers 15 residues. CDR3 bases: TGTGCCAGCAGTTTACAGGGGGCCCCCACAGATACGCAGTATTTT. Residues: CASSLQGAPTDTQYF.

V is TRBV6-5 and J is TRBJ1-6; weak D call: TRBD1 (6 bases). Germline CDR1 is MNHEY and CDR2 is SVGAGI. Between the trimmed V and J ends, which lost 6 bases and 5 bases, there was a span of 14 bases. This CDR3 is 15 amino acids long. DNA of the CDR3: TGTGCCAGCAGGCATCGGACAGTAGATAATTCACCCCTCCACTTT. Its translation is CASRHRTVDNSPLHF.

As concerns this clone: The identical CDR3 is also encoded by other nucleotide sequences in the sample. The chain couples TRBV5-1 to TRBJ1-1; D is ambiguous. The V end was cut by 0 bases, the J end by 2 bases, with 5 bases between. This CDR3 comprises 13 residues. The germline V gene has CDR1 SGHRS and CDR2 YFSETQ. In DNA, the CDR3 is TGCGCCAGCAGCTTGGTACCTAACACTGAAGCTTTCTTT. Translating it yields CASSLVPNTEAFF.

J is TRBJ1-2 and V is TRBV18, with TRBD1 identical over 8 bases. Germline V lookup: CDR1 KGHSH, CDR2 LQKENI. V shed 6 bases and J 7 bases; nucleotides not matched to a gene: 7. The CDR3 runs to 13 residues. The CDR3: CASSPLTGGGYTF. The CDR3 DNA is TGTGCCAGCTCTCCTCTAACAGGGGGTGGCTACACCTTC. The whole variable domain, filled in from reference TRBV18 and TRBJ1-2, reads NAGVMQNPRHLVRRRGQEARLRCSPMKGHSHVYWYRQLPEEGLKFMVYLQKENIIDESGMPKERFSAEFPKEGPSILRIQQVVRGDSAAYFCASSPLTGGGYTFGSGTRLTVV.

V usage is TRBV5-1 and J usage is TRBJ1-1; TRBD1 matches at 10 bases. The CDR3 is 14 amino acids. V lost 5 bases and J lost 4; bases outside the gene matches: 5. The germline gives CDR1 SGHRS, CDR2 YFSETQ. CDR3 nucleotide sequence: TGCGCCAGCAGGCGACAGGGGGCGATCACTGAAGCTTTCTTT. Its translation is CASRRQGAITEAFF.

This clone was observed a single time. The V gene is TRBV24-1, the J gene TRBJ2-3; 9 positions agree with TRBD2. Germline assignment: CDR1 KGHDR and CDR2 SFDVKD. The CDR3 consists of 16 residues. The V and J ends lost 3 bases and 2 bases, in that order; junction bases with no gene match: 5. The CDR3 coding sequence is TGTGCCACCAGTGATGATATAGCGGGGGCCACAGATACGCAGTATTTT. It is translated as CATSDDIAGATDTQYF.

V and J are TRBV4-2 and TRBJ1-2; TRBD1 is a possible D gene (6 bases). This CDR3 comprises 17 residues. The germline V gene has CDR1 LGHNA and CDR2 YNFKEQ. The germline V and J ends were trimmed by 0 bases and 4 bases, with 18 bases remaining between them. CDR3 region: CASSQEPGGTTVYGYTF. The CDR3 DNA sequence: TGTGCCAGCAGCCAAGAACCGGGGGGCACCACGGTCTATGGCTACACCTTC.

The rearrangement joins TRBV11-1 to TRBJ2-2, with D possibly matching TRBD1 (5 bases). The CDR3 is 14 residues long. Trimming took off 5 bases at V and 3 bases at J, with 10 bases between the two ends. The V gene's germline CDR1 is SGHAT and CDR2 FQDESV (reference sequence). The CDR3 sequence is CASSPRQYTGELFF. CDR3 in DNA: TGTGCCAGCAGCCCACGACAGTACACCGGGGAGCTGTTTTTT.

In this sample, this clone turned up a few times. The chain combines TRBV7-6 with TRBJ2-2; D is uncertain. The CDR3 is 16 residues long. Germline loops: CDR1 SGHVS, CDR2 FNYEAQ. Between the trimmed V and J ends, which lost 5 bases and 4 bases, there was a span of 17 bases. This CDR3 is CASSPVTSPGTGELFF. CDR3 sequence (DNA): TGTGCCAGCAGCCCGGTGACCTCCCCAGGCACCGGGGAGCTGTTTTTT.

The V gene is TRBV11-1, the J gene TRBJ2-5; no clear D gene. The CDR3 length is 14 residues. In germline, CDR1 is SGHAT, CDR2 FQDESV (reference sequence). V dropped 5 bases and J dropped 3 bases, with 13 bases sitting between them. In DNA, the CDR3 is TGTGCCAGCAGCGTCGATGGTAGCAAAGAGACCCAGTACTTC. Its protein product is CASSVDGSKETQYF.

The rearrangement joins TRBV5-6 to TRBJ1-5, with 9 bases aligning to TRBD1. The CDR3 totals 15 residues. The trim removed 3 bases at V and 6 bases at J, leaving 7 bases unmatched. CDR1 and CDR2 from the germline V gene are SGHDT and YYEEEE. The CDR3 coding sequence is TGTGCCAGCAGCTCGGCCGGGACAGGGAGTCAGCCCCAGCATTTT. Its translation is CASSSAGTGSQPQHF. The complete variable domain, with remaining parts taken from reference TRBV5-6 and TRBJ1-5, reads DAGVTQSPTHLIKTRGQQVTLRCSPKSGHDTVSWYQQALGQGPQFIFQYYEEEERQRGNFPDRFSGHQFPNYSSELNVNALLLGDSALYLCASSSAGTGSQPQHFGDGTRLSIL.

The chain links TRBV30 to TRBJ1-6; tentatively, D is TRBD1 (5 bases). V gave up 5 bases and J gave up 2 bases, with 16 bases separating them. There are 16 residues in the CDR3. The V gene's germline CDR1 is GTSNPN and CDR2 SVGIG (reference sequence). The CDR3 loop is CAWDRAGRTYNSPLHF. The CDR3 coding sequence is TGTGCCTGGGATCGGGCAGGGAGGACCTATAATTCACCCCTCCACTTT.